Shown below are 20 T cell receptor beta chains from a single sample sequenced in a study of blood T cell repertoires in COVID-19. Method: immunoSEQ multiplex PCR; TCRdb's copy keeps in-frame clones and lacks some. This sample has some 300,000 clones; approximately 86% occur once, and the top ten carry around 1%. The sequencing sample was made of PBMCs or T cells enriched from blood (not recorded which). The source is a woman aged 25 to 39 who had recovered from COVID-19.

CDR3 sequence: CATRKGALGNTIYF. The CDR3 DNA reads as TGTGCCACCCGAAAGGGGGCGCTTGGAAACACCATATATTTT. The chain joins TRBV28 to TRBJ1-3, with TRBD1 identical over 7 bases. This CDR3 spans 14 amino acids. The germline CDR1 and CDR2 sequences are MDHEN and SYDVKM. Trimming took 10 bases from V and 3 from J; bases not matched to a gene: 9.

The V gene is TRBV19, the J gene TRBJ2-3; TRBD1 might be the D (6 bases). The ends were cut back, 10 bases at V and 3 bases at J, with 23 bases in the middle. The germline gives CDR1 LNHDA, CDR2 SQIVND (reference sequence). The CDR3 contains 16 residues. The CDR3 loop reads CATSPGTHLGTDTQYF. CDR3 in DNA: TGTGCCACCTCCCCCGGGACACACCTCGGGACAGATACGCAGTATTTT.

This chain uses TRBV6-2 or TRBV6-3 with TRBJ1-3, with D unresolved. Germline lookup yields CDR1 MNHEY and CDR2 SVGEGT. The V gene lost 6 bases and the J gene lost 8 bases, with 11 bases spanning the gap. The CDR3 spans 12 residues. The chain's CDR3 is CASSGRVDTIYF. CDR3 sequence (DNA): TGTGCCAGCAGCGGGAGGGTTGACACCATATATTTT.

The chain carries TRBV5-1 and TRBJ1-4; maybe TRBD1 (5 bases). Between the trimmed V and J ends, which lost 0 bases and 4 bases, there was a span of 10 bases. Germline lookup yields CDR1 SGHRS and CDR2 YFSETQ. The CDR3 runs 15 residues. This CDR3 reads CASSLVGLDNEKLFF. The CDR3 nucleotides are TGCGCCAGCAGCTTGGTGGGGCTTGATAATGAAAAACTGTTTTTT.

In DNA, the CDR3 is TGTGCCAGCCTTGGATCGACAGGGAATGAGCAGTTCTTC. It specifies CASLGSTGNEQFF. This rearrangement joins TRBV28 to TRBJ2-1; the match to TRBD1 covers 7 bases. The germline V gene encodes CDR1 MDHEN and CDR2 SYDVKM. The CDR3 has 13 amino acids. Trimming took 8 bases from V and 7 from J; bases not matched to a gene: 8.

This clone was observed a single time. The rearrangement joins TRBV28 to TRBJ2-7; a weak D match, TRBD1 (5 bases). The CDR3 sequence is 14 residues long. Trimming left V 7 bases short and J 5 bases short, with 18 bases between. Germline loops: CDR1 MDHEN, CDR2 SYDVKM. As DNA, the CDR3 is TGTGCCAGCACCTCAACAGGCAGGGCCCACGAGCAGTACTTC. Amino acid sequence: CASTSTGRAHEQYF.

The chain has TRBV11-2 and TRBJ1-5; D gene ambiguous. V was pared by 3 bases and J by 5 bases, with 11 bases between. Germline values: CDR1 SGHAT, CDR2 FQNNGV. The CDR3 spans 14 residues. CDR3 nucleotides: TGTGCCAGCAGCTTGAATATCGGGGATCAGCCCCAGCATTTT. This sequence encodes CASSLNIGDQPQHF.

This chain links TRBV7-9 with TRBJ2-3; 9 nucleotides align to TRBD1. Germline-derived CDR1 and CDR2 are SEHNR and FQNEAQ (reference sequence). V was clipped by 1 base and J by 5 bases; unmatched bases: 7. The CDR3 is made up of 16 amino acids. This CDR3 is CASSLGGTGLRDTQYF. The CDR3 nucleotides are TGTGCCAGCAGCTTAGGGGGGACAGGGCTTCGAGATACGCAGTATTTT.

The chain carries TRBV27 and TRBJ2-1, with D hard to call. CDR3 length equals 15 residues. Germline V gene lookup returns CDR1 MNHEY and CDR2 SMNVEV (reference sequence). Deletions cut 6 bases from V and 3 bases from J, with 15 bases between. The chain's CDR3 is CASRLNGRSYNEQFF. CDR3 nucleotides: TGTGCCAGCAGACTTAATGGTCGGAGCTACAATGAGCAGTTCTTC.

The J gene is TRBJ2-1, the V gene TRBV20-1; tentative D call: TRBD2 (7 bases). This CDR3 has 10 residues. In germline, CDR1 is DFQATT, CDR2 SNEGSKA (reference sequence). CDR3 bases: TGCAGGCCCCCGGGGGGCGGGCAGTTCTTC. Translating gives CRPPGGGQFF.

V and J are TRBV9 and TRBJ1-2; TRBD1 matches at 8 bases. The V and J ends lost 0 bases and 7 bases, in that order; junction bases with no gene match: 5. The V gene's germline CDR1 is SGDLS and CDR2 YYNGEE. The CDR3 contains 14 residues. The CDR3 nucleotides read TGTGCCAGCAGCGTAGTGGACAGGGTAACTGGCTACACCTTC. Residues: CASSVVDRVTGYTF.

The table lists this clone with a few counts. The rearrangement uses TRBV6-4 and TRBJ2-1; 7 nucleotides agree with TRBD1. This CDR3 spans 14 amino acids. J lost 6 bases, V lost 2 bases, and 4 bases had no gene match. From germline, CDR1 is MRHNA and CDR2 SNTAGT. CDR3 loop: CASSDGTDRNEQFF. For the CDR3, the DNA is TGTGCCAGCAGTGACGGGACAGATCGCAATGAGCAGTTCTTC.

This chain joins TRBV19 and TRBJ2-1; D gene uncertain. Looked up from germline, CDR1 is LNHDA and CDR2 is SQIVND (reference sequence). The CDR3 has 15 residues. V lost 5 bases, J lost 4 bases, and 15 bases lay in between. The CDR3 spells CASSDVASPYNEQFF. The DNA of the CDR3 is TGTGCCAGTAGTGATGTCGCTAGTCCGTACAATGAGCAGTTCTTC.

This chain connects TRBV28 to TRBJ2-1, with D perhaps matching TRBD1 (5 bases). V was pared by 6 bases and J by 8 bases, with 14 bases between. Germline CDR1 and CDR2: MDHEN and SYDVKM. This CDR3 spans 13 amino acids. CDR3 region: CASSSVDNDEQFF. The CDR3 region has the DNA TGTGCCAGCAGCTCCGTGGACAATGATGAGCAGTTCTTC.

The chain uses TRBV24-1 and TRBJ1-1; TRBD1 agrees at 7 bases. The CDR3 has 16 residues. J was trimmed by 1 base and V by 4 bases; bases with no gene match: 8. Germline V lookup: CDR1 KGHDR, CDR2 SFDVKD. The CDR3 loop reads CATSEYFDRENTEAFF. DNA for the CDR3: TGTGCCACCAGTGAATACTTTGACAGGGAGAACACTGAAGCTTTCTTT.

CDR3 sequence: CATSSSPTGELGYTF. The CDR3 nucleotides are TGTGCCACCAGCAGCTCTCCGACAGGGGAATTAGGCTACACCTTC. The chain has TRBV15 and TRBJ1-2; TRBD1 agrees at 8 bases. V shed 3 bases and J 8 bases; nucleotides not matched to a gene: 11. The CDR3 is 15 residues long. Germline CDR1 and CDR2: LNHNV and YYDKDF (reference sequence).

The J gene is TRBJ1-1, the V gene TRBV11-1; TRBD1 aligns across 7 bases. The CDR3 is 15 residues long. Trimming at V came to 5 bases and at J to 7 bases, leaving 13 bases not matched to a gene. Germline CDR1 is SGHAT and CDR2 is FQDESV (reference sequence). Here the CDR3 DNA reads TGTGCCAGCAGCCCCCAAGGAGACAGGGCAGGTGAAGCTTTCTTT. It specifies CASSPQGDRAGEAFF. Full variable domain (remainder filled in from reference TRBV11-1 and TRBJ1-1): EAEVAQSPRYKITEKSQAVAFWCDPISGHATLYWYRQILGQGPELLVQFQDESVVDDSQLPKDRFSAERLKGVDSTLKIQPAELGDSAMYLCASSPQGDRAGEAFFGQGTRLTVV.

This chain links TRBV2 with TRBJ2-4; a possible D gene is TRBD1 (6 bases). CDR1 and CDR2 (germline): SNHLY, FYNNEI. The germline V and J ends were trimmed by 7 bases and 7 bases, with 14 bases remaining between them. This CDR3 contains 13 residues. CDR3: CASTEQGMNIQYF. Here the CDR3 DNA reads TGTGCCAGCACCGAACAGGGAATGAACATTCAGTACTTC.

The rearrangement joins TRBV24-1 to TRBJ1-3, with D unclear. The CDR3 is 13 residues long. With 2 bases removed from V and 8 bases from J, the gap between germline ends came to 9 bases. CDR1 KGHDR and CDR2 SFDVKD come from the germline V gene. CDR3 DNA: TGTGCCACCAGTGATTATGGCGGAGACACCATATATTTT. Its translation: CATSDYGGDTIYF.

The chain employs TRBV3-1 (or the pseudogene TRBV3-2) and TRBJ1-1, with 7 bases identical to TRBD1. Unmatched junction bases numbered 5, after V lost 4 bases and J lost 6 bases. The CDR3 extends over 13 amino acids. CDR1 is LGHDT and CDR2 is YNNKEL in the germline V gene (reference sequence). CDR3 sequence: CASSPQTGAEAFF. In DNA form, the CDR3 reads TGTGCCAGCAGCCCCCAAACAGGGGCTGAAGCTTTCTTT.